The clone carrying this T cell receptor (beta chain) has only a few counts. The antigen is unknown. This sample stems from a study of CD8 T cells in ankylosing spondylitis. Whole-study results and caveats: The authors reported significant enrichment of disease-linked clones in matched ankylosing spondylitis synovial fluid. A TCR beta motif of 7 to 9 highly homologous variants seemed to mark ankylosing spondylitis blood.

Making the TCR beta libraries involved quantitative 5'-RACE with molecular barcodes. MiXCR, run by TCRdb on the 5' RACE reads, gives a single entry per CDR3 protein. This table holds about 840,000 distinct CDR3 sequences, over 9.5% found once. The sample taken for sequencing was blood, either unsorted or a sorted T cell fraction (not recorded which). This TCR came from a male donor with ankylosing spondylitis.

As DNA, the CDR3 is TGTGCCAGCAGTTTATGGGGGCAGTCTTCCTCTAGCACAGATACGCAGTATTTT. Residues: CASSLWGQSSSSTDTQYF. V gene TRBV28 combines with J gene TRBJ2-3; D is perhaps TRBD1 (5 bases). The V gene lost 0 bases and the J gene lost 0 bases, with 16 bases spanning the gap. Germline V lookup: CDR1 MDHEN, CDR2 SYDVKM. The CDR3 contains 18 residues.